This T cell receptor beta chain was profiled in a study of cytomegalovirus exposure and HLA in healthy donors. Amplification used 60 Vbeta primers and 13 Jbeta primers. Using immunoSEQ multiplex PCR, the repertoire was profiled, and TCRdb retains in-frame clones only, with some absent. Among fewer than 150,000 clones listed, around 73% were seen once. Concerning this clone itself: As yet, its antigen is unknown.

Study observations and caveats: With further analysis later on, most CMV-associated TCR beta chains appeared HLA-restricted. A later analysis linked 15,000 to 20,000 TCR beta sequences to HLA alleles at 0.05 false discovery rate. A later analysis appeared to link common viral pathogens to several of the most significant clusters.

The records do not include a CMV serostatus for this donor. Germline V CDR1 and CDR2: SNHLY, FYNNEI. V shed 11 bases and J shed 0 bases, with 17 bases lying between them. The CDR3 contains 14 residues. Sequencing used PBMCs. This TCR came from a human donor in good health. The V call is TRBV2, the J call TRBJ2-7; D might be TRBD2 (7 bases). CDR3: CAGKGGLDSYEQYF. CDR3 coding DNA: TGTGCCGGGAAGGGGGGGCTAGACTCCTACGAGCAGTACTTC.